This T cell receptor (beta chain) was captured by sequencing in a study of radiotherapy plus CTLA-4 blockade in lung cancer. CDR1 is SGHNT and CDR2 is YYREEE in the germline V gene (reference sequence). V gave up 0 bases and J gave up 13 bases, with 13 bases separating them. CDR3 length: 13 residues. Concerning this clone itself: What it binds is not known.

Whole-study results and caveats: Tumor-origin TCR clones grew in blood after radiotherapy plus ipilimumab. Reports identified early blood T cell clone dynamics, with interferon-beta, as the best response predictor.

Chemo-refractory metastatic non-small-cell lung cancer patients underwent focal radiation alongside CTLA-4 blockade with ipilimumab. Sequencing used immunoSEQ multiplex PCR; TCRdb keeps in-frame clones, though not all of them. The table lists more than 75,000 clones, approximately 78% of them singletons. The chain links TRBV5-4 to TRBJ2-2, with D perhaps matching TRBD2 (6 bases). The sequence came from a human donor with non-small cell lung cancer that progressed on radiotherapy plus ipilimumab. The specimen was peripheral blood, collected from a patient treated with radiotherapy plus ipilimumab. This CDR3 reads CASSLVGGNGLFF. CDR3 in DNA: TGTGCCAGCAGCTTGGTTGGGGGGAATGGGCTGTTTTTT. Combining the CDR3 with reference TRBV5-4 and TRBJ2-2 gives the whole variable domain ETGVTQSPTHLIKTRGQQVTLRCSSQSGHNTVSWYQQALGQGPQFIFQYYREEENGRGNFPPRFSGLQFPNYSSELNVNALELDDSALYLCASSLVGGNGLFFGEGSRLTVL.